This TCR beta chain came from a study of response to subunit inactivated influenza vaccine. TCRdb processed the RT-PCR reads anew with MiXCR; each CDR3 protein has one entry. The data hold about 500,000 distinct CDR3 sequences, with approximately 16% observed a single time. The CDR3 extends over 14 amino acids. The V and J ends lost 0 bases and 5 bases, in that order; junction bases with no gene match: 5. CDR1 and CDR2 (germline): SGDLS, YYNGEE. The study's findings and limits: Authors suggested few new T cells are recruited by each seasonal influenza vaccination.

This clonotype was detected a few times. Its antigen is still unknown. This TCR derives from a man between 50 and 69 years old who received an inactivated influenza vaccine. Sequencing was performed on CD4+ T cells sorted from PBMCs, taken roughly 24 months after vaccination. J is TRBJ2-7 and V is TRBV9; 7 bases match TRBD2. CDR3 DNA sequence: TGTGCCAGCAGCGTAGAGACTAGCCTGGACGAGCAGTACTTC. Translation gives CASSVETSLDEQYF.